This TCR beta chain appears in the sequencing data of a study of cytomegalovirus exposure and HLA in healthy donors. The CDR3 length is 14 residues. V lost 4 bases to trimming and J lost 3 bases; unmatched junction nucleotides: 6. Germline V gene lookup returns CDR1 SQVTM and CDR2 ANQGSEA. Primers for the PCR totalled 60 Vbeta and 13 Jbeta. Repertoires were generated with immunoSEQ multiplex PCR, while TCRdb's copy carries only in-frame clones and drops some. This table has around 150,000 clones, around 85% appearing once. As for this clone: The antigen remains undetermined.

The study, taken as a whole, reports: Later analysis revealed greater clonal expansion in HLA-associated TCR beta chains than in equally common others. TCR beta V- and J-gene trimming, according to a later analysis, was linked to a missense DCLRE1C variant. In a later analysis, specific HLA alleles were associated with over 15,000 TCR beta sequences at a 0.05 false discovery rate.

The receptor's source is a human donor in good health. V and J are TRBV29-1 and TRBJ1-1; 9 positions match TRBD1. The sequencing sample was made of PBMCs. CDR3 sequence (DNA): TGCAGCGTTGTAGGGACAGGGACTGACACTGAAGCTTTCTTT. Its translation is CSVVGTGTDTEAFF.